Listed below are T cell receptor beta chains from one sample, sequenced in a study of blood T cell repertoires in COVID-19. Sequenced by immunoSEQ multiplex PCR; TCRdb stores in-frame clones only, minus some. This table holds 200,000 to 300,000 clones, about 93% found once. The sequenced sample was peripheral blood. Receptors were obtained from a man aged 25-45 years with COVID-19, enrolled during active disease. The CDR3 runs from the conserved cysteine through the conserved F or W. The order of the fields is CDR3 length, D gene, V gene, clone size, J gene, CDR3 DNA, CDR3 protein. A D gene is named only where the DNA matches it firmly. Clone size, where shown, is once, few, many, or a class for clones that have expanded.

>14|TRBD1|TRBV19|-|TRBJ2-2
TGTGCCAGTCAGACAGGGCCGAACACCGGGGAGCTGTTTTTT
CASQTGPNTGELFF
>13|-|TRBV2|-|TRBJ1-6
TGTGCCAGCAGCCCGGGAAGCAATTCACCCCTCCACTTT
CASSPGSNSPLHF
>14|TRBD1|TRBV5-1|-|TRBJ1-4
TGCGCCAGCAGCTCGACAGGGTGGACGGAAAAACTGTTTTTT
CASSSTGWTEKLFF
>14|-|TRBV19|-|TRBJ1-2
TGTGCCAGTAGTATAGGACGGAGTAACTATGGCTACACCTTC
CASSIGRSNYGYTF
>17|TRBD1|TRBV6-1|-|TRBJ1-6
TGTGCCAGCAGTGAAGAGGTGTGGCAGGGGGTCAATTCACCCCTCCACTTT
CASSEEVWQGVNSPLHF
>16|TRBD2|TRBV11-2|-|TRBJ2-5
TGTGCCAGCAGCTTAACTTCTGGACTAGGCCGATTTGGCAAGTACTTC
CASSLTSGLGRFGKYF
>17|TRBD1|TRBV3-1/TRBV3-2|-|TRBJ1-3
TGTGCCAGCAGCCAAAACCCGGGACAGGGGACTGGAAACACCATATATTTT
CASSQNPGQGTGNTIYF
>16|TRBD1|TRBV4-1|-|TRBJ1-4
TGCGCCAGCAGTCCTACAGGGGGCGTGGGCAATGAAAAACTGTTTTTT
CASSPTGGVGNEKLFF
>16|TRBD1|TRBV3-1/TRBV3-2|-|TRBJ1-6
TGTGCCAGCAGCCCAATCACCGGGACAGGGAATTCACCCCTCCACTTT
CASSPITGTGNSPLHF
>14|TRBD1|TRBV11-3|-|TRBJ2-1
TGTGCCAGCAGCTCCGGGACAGGGATCAATGAGCAGTTCTTC
CASSSGTGINEQFF
>14|-|TRBV20-1|-|TRBJ1-6
TGCAGTGCTAGTGAGGAGGGGAGGAATTCACCCCTCCACTTT
CSASEEGRNSPLHF
>15|-|TRBV5-1|once|TRBJ2-1
TGCGCCAGCAGCTTGGAGGTACCGGGAGCAAATGAGCAGTTCTTC
CASSLEVPGANEQFF
>13|-|TRBV7-9|-|TRBJ1-1
TGTGCCAGCAACTTCCAGGTGTCTACTGAAGCTTTCTTT
CASNFQVSTEAFF
>15|-|TRBV7-2|-|TRBJ2-2
TGTGCCAGCAGCCCAAACAGCCTGGGCACCGGGGAGCTGTTTTTT
CASSPNSLGTGELFF
>13|TRBD1|TRBV4-2|few|TRBJ1-2
TGTGCCAGCACCCGACAGGGGGATACTGGCTACACCTTC
CASTRQGDTGYTF
>16|TRBD1|TRBV5-5|-|TRBJ2-4
TGTGCCAGCAGCTGGACAGGGGGACTAGCCAAAAACATTCAGTACTTC
CASSWTGGLAKNIQYF
>13|-|TRBV10-2|-|TRBJ2-3
TGCGCCAGCAGTGCAGGGAGGCTTGATACGCAGTATTTT
CASSAGRLDTQYF
>14|-|TRBV6-5|-|TRBJ1-1
TGTGCCAGCACCCCCGGTGGAGCCAACACTGAAGCTTTCTTT
CASTPGGANTEAFF
>15|-|TRBV19|-|TRBJ1-1
TGTGCCAGTAGCCCCACAGGGAGAGAGAACACTGAAGCTTTCTTT
CASSPTGRENTEAFF
>16|TRBD2|TRBV25-1|-|TRBJ2-7
TGTGCCAGCAGCTCAAGAGGGGGACTAGCGGGGGACGAGCAGTACTTC
CASSSRGGLAGDEQYF
>15|TRBD1|TRBV7-9|-|TRBJ1-4
TGTGCCAGCAGCTTAGCATCAAGGGGGCATGAAAAACTGTTTTTT
CASSLASRGHEKLFF
>14|TRBD1|TRBV2|-|TRBJ1-3
TGTGCCAGCAGTGCCGGGACAGGGGGAAACACCATATATTTT
CASSAGTGGNTIYF
>13|TRBD1|TRBV5-5|-|TRBJ1-2
TGTGCCAGCAGCTCGGGACAGGGGTATGGCTACACCTTC
CASSSGQGYGYTF
>13|-|TRBV6-5|-|TRBJ2-3
TGTGCCAGCTGGCTCCAGAACACAGATACGCAGTATTTT
CASWLQNTDTQYF
>15|TRBD2|TRBV6-5|-|TRBJ2-3
TGTGCCAGCAGCAAACTAGCGGGGGGAACAGATACGCAGTATTTT
CASSKLAGGTDTQYF
>18|TRBD1|TRBV25-1|-|TRBJ2-1
TGTGCCAGCAGTGACCAATTACCGACAGGGGAGGTCTACAATGAGCAGTTCTTC
CASSDQLPTGEVYNEQFF
>12|-|TRBV24-1|few|TRBJ1-2
TGTGCCACCAGTGCGGAGGGCCATGGCTACACCTTC
CATSAEGHGYTF
>14|TRBD1|TRBV9|-|TRBJ1-2
TGTGCCAGCAGTGGCCCCTGGGACAGGGACGGCTACACCTTC
CASSGPWDRDGYTF
>12|-|TRBV7-6|-|TRBJ1-3
TGTGCCAGCAGCTCCGCGAGGAACACCATATATTTT
CASSSARNTIYF
>16|TRBD1|TRBV3-1/TRBV3-2|-|TRBJ2-7
TGTGCCAGCAGCCCCCACCCGGGACAGGGGGCTTACGAGCAGTACTTC
CASSPHPGQGAYEQYF
>16|-|TRBV3-1/TRBV3-2|-|TRBJ2-2
TGTGCCAGCAGCCAAGTGACGAGCGGAAACACCGGGGAGCTGTTTTTT
CASSQVTSGNTGELFF
>15|-|TRBV18|once|TRBJ1-2
TGTGCCAGCTCACCACCGGTGAGCATTCGTAATGGCTACACCTTC
CASSPPVSIRNGYTF
>14|-|TRBV2|-|TRBJ1-1
TGTGCCAGCAGATCCAGGGTTTCCGGCACTGAAGCTTTCTTT
CASRSRVSGTEAFF
>13|TRBD1|TRBV12-3/TRBV12-4|-|TRBJ1-2
TGTGCCAGCAGTTCGCCAGGGACAGTCGGCTACACCTTC
CASSSPGTVGYTF
>14|-|TRBV2|-|TRBJ2-3
TGTGCCAGCAGGAGTTCCGCCCAGCAGGGTACGCAGTATTTT
CASRSSAQQGTQYF
>12|TRBD1|TRBV4-1|once|TRBJ1-2
TGCGCCAGCAGCGGCAGGGGGCATGGCTACACCTTC
CASSGRGHGYTF
>13|TRBD1|TRBV2|-|TRBJ2-7
TGTGCCAGCAGTGAAGGTAACAGGGGCGAGCAGTACTTC
CASSEGNRGEQYF
>15|-|TRBV18|-|TRBJ1-6
TGTGCCAGCTCTCTTAATACACAGGGAGATTCACCCCTCCACTTT
CASSLNTQGDSPLHF
>15|TRBD2|TRBV6-5|-|TRBJ2-7
TGTGCCAGCAGCTCCCGGGGGGGGTGGGCCTACGAGCAGTACTTC
CASSSRGGWAYEQYF
>17|-|TRBV7-5|-|TRBJ1-1
TGTGTCAGAAGCACCCAGGGGATCCTGCGGTTCAACACTGAAGCTTTCTTT
CVRSTQGILRFNTEAFF
>14|TRBD2|TRBV7-2|-|TRBJ2-2
TGTGCCAGGAAACTAGCGGGGAACACCGGGGAGCTGTTTTTT
CARKLAGNTGELFF
>18|TRBD1|TRBV10-2|once|TRBJ2-1
TGCGCCAGCAGTGAGCAGGACAGGTTTTCCCCCATCTACAATGAGCAGTTCTTC
CASSEQDRFSPIYNEQFF
>12|TRBD1|TRBV7-3|-|TRBJ1-2
TGTGCCAGCAGCTCCGGACAGGGTGGCTACACCTTC
CASSSGQGGYTF
>15|TRBD1|TRBV7-6|-|TRBJ2-1
TGTGCCAGCAGCTTAGCGCCCGACAGGGGGAATGAGCAGTTCTTC
CASSLAPDRGNEQFF
>13|-|TRBV6-5|once|TRBJ1-1
TGTGCCAGCAGAACACCCAGAGGCACTGAAGCTTTCTTT
CASRTPRGTEAFF
>15|-|TRBV2|once|TRBJ2-3
TGTGCCAGCAGTGAAGGACTAGGAGGCACAGATACGCAGTATTTT
CASSEGLGGTDTQYF
>15|TRBD2|TRBV19|-|TRBJ2-7
TGTGCCAGTAGTCGCGGGGGAGCTTACTCGTACGAGCAGTACTTC
CASSRGGAYSYEQYF
>15|-|TRBV6-5|-|TRBJ2-5
TGTGCCAGCAGTTACTCAAACGGGGATCAAGAGACCCAGTACTTC
CASSYSNGDQETQYF
>15|TRBD1|TRBV25-1|-|TRBJ1-4
TGTGCCAGCAGTGAAGTAAACAGGGGTAATGAAAAACTGTTTTTT
CASSEVNRGNEKLFF
>11|-|TRBV29-1|-|TRBJ1-2
TGCAGCTCCACGACAAGCTATGGCTACACCTTC
CSSTTSYGYTF
>17|-|TRBV19|-|TRBJ2-1
TGTGCCAGTAGTCGAGGCTTGGCGGCGGCCATCTACAATGAGCAGTTCTTC
CASSRGLAAAIYNEQFF
>14|-|TRBV30|-|TRBJ2-1
TGTGCCTGGAGTATAGGGGCAGGGAACAATGAGCAGTTCTTC
CAWSIGAGNNEQFF
>13|TRBD2|TRBV19|-|TRBJ2-1
TGTGCCAGTAGCCAGCGGGGGGGCTATGAGCAGTTCTTC
CASSQRGGYEQFF